A single T cell receptor (beta chain) is shown here with its context. With 4 bases removed from V and 4 bases from J, the gap between germline ends came to 14 bases. CDR3 size: 14 residues. Per germline, CDR1 SGHRS and CDR2 YFSETQ. The data derive from a study of shared clonotypes between healthy human individuals. Study overall: Researchers drew samples from two women and a few men aged 18 to 49. CD4 naive cells filled three plates per donor, CD4 memory three, CD8 naive two and CD8 memory one.

Replicate sorted-subset PCRs were loaded with around 200 ng DNA, 31,000 or so T cell genomes. Here immunoSEQ multiplex PCR was the method, and the copy in TCRdb shows in-frame clones only, minus some. The table shows about 1.5 million clones, with 95% to 99% occurring only once. Sequenced input: naive CD4+ T cells sorted from blood. Stated subset: CD45RA+ positively selected. The receptor was isolated from a young man in good health. This rearrangement joins TRBV5-1 to TRBJ2-5; D is tentatively TRBD1 or TRBD2 (5 bases each). CDR3 protein: CASSLGPLLETQYF. The CDR3 DNA reads as TGCGCCAGCAGCCTGGGACCACTCCTAGAGACCCAGTACTTC. The whole variable domain, remainder taken from reference TRBV5-1 and TRBJ2-5, is KAGVTQTPRYLIKTRGQQVTLSCSPISGHRSVSWYQQTPGQGLQFLFEYFSETQRNKGNFPGRFSGRQFSNSRSEMNVSTLELGDSALYLCASSLGPLLETQYFGPGTRLLVL.